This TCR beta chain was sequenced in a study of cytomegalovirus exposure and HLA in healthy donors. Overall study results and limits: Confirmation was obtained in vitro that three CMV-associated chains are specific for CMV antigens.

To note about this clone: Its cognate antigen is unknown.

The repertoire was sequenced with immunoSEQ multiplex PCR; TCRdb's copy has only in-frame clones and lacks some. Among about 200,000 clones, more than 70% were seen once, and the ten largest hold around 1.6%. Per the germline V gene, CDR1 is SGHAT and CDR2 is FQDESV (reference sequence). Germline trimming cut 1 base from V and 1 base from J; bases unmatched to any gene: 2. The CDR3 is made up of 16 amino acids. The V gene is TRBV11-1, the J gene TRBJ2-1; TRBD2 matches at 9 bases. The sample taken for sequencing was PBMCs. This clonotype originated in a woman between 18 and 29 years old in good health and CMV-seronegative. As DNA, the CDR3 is TGTGCCAGCAGCTTAGGGCTAGCGGGGTCCTACAATGAGCAGTTCTTC. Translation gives CASSLGLAGSYNEQFF.